This T cell receptor beta chain originates from a study of control samples from healthy donors and cancer patients. Using immunoSEQ multiplex PCR, the repertoire was profiled, and TCRdb retains in-frame clones only, with some absent. The sample carries over 80,000 clones, about nine tenths recorded once. The sequenced sample was blood. The receptor was derived from a man younger than 45 in good health.

In DNA, the CDR3 is TGTGCCAGCAGTTACTCGGAAGGGGGTGAGCAGTTCTTC. Residues: CASSYSEGGEQFF. The chain recombines TRBV6-2 or TRBV6-3 with TRBJ2-1; TRBD1 might be the D (6 bases). Germline CDR1 MNHEY, CDR2 SVGEGT. Deletions cut 0 bases from V and 9 bases from J, with 9 bases between. This CDR3 has 13 amino acids.